Each of the 17 T cell receptor beta chains below was sequenced from the same sample in a study of regulatory T cells in long-lasting Graves disease. The sample's time point: newly diagnosed GD, antithyroid drugs for less than 3 months. Researchers made the TCR library from RNA that was extracted from PBMCs. iRepertoire HTBI primers and Arm-PCR of CDR3 regions built TCR beta libraries. TCRdb re-derived calls from the multiplex PCR reads in MiXCR, one entry per CDR3 protein. Of about 240,000 distinct CDR3 sequences in the sample, around 20% were seen once. The sample consisted of peripheral blood mononuclear cells (PBMCs), taken at new diagnosis, from a patient treated with antithyroid drugs. Source of these receptors: a female donor with Graves disease.

This clonotype was recorded many times. V gene TRBV30 combines with J gene TRBJ2-3; D call uncertain. This CDR3 has 12 residues. CDR1 and CDR2 from the germline V gene are GTSNPN and SVGIG (reference sequence). Trimming shortened V by 2 bases and J by 3 bases, and 6 bases separated the two germline ends. The CDR3 is CAWSISTDTQYF. CDR3 coding DNA: TGTGCCTGGAGTATATCGACAGATACGCAGTATTTT. Combining the CDR3 with reference TRBV30 and TRBJ2-3 gives the whole variable domain SQTIHQWPATLVQPVGSPLSLECTVEGTSNPNLYWYRQAAGRGLQLLFYSVGIGQISSEVPQNLSASRPQDRQFILSSKKLLLSDSGFYLCAWSISTDTQYFGPGTRLTVL.

This chain links TRBV27 with TRBJ1-3, with D perhaps TRBD1 (5 bases). Per germline, CDR1 MNHEY and CDR2 SMNVEV (reference sequence). V lost 4 bases to trimming and J lost 6 bases, with 10 bases between them. The CDR3 spans 13 residues. CDR3 coding DNA: TGTGCCAGCAGTTGGGGGGAAAAAAACACCATATATTTT. Its protein is CASSWGEKNTIYF.

Many counts were recorded for this clonotype. This chain connects TRBV20-1 to TRBJ2-3, with D uncertain. V was pared by 1 base and J by 11 bases, with 13 bases between. The CDR3 runs to 12 residues. Germline CDR1 reads DFQATT; CDR2 reads SNEGSKA (reference sequence). The CDR3 loop is CSARGVGSLQYF. The CDR3 region has the DNA TGCAGTGCTAGAGGGGTTGGGTCCCTGCAGTATTTT.

This clonotype was detected ten times or more. The rearrangement links TRBV20-1 to TRBJ1-1; possible D gene TRBD1, 5 bases. The CDR3 contains 13 residues. Germline CDR1 DFQATT, CDR2 SNEGSKA (reference sequence). V was clipped by 3 bases and J by 12 bases, with 20 bases between them. The CDR3 sequence is CSASQVGTGPTFF. CDR3 nucleotide sequence: TGCAGTGCTAGTCAAGTAGGGACGGGGCCTACTTTCTTT.

The CDR3 reads CASSLSTGGGETQYF. In DNA, the CDR3 is TGTGCCAGCAGCTTATCCACAGGGGGCGGGGAGACCCAGTACTTC. This chain links TRBV7-2 with TRBJ2-5, with TRBD1 matching over 9 bases. CDR3 length: 15 amino acids. Looked up from germline, CDR1 is SGHTA and CDR2 is FQGNSA. V lost 2 bases to trimming and J lost 5 bases; unmatched junction nucleotides: 6.

The table lists this clonotype with a few counts. This chain links TRBV6-1 with TRBJ1-1; D perhaps matches TRBD1 (5 bases). Trimming cost V 3 bases and J 2 bases, with 10 bases left between them. The V gene's germline CDR1 is MNHNS and CDR2 SASEGT. This CDR3 spans 14 amino acids. For the CDR3, the DNA is TGTGCCAGCAGTGAGCAGGGATTCAACACTGAAGCTTTCTTT. Its translation: CASSEQGFNTEAFF.

This clonotype came up many times. This sequence joins TRBV30 and TRBJ2-3, with TRBD1 matching over 8 bases. Germline V lookup: CDR1 GTSNPN, CDR2 SVGIG (reference sequence). The CDR3 contains 15 residues. J gave up 6 bases and V 4 bases, and 12 bases lay outside the gene matches. CDR3 DNA: TGTGCCTGGATCCGTCTGGACAGGGAAAGGGATACGCAGTATTTT. This gives the protein CAWIRLDRERDTQYF.

V usage is TRBV5-5 and J usage is TRBJ2-3; TRBD2 aligns across 11 bases. V shed 0 bases, J shed 3 bases, and the junction held 3 bases outside the gene matches. This CDR3 has 16 amino acids. Germline loops: CDR1 SGHKS, CDR2 YYEKEE (reference sequence). The CDR3 protein is CASSLELAGETDTQYF. The CDR3 DNA is TGTGCCAGCAGCTTGGAACTAGCGGGAGAGACAGATACGCAGTATTTT.

This clonotype was seen at least ten times. V and J are TRBV7-2 and TRBJ2-6, with D unclear. Trimming removed 5 bases at V and 0 bases at J, with 8 bases between. The CDR3 is made up of 15 amino acids. The V gene's germline CDR1 is SGHTA and CDR2 FQGNSA. CDR3 region: CASSSKGSGANVLTF. In DNA form, the CDR3 reads TGTGCCAGCAGCAGCAAGGGCTCTGGGGCCAACGTCCTGACTTTC.

J is TRBJ2-5 and V is TRBV29-1; D is possibly TRBD2 (6 bases). Trimming cost V 3 bases and J 8 bases, with 13 bases left between them. Germline V gene data show CDR1 as SQVTM and CDR2 as ANQGSEA. CDR3 length: 12 residues. This CDR3 reads CSVDEGRRTQYF. The DNA for the CDR3 is TGCAGCGTTGACGAGGGGAGGAGAACCCAGTACTTC.

In its sample, this clonotype was seen many times. V and J are TRBV12-3 or TRBV12-4 and TRBJ2-1; 8 bases fit TRBD2. The ends lost 2 bases at V and 9 bases at J; junction bases unmatched: 0. The CDR3 is made up of 12 amino acids. The chain's CDR3 is CASSLLAGEQFF. In DNA, the CDR3 is TGTGCCAGCAGTTTACTAGCGGGTGAGCAGTTCTTC.

This clonotype was detected many times. The gene calls are TRBV7-3 and TRBJ1-6; D may be TRBD1 (5 bases). The V gene's germline CDR1 is SGHTA and CDR2 FQGTGA. Deletions cut 2 bases from V and 10 bases from J, with 9 bases between. CDR3 size: 13 residues. CDR3 sequence: CASSLQGTSPLHF. In nucleotides, the CDR3 is TGTGCCAGCAGCTTACAGGGAACGTCACCCCTCCACTTT.

This clonotype was recorded many times. The J gene is TRBJ2-1, the V gene TRBV7-2; the D is unclear. The CDR3 is made up of 14 amino acids. The V gene lost 3 bases and the J gene lost 4 bases, with 10 bases spanning the gap. CDR1 and CDR2 (germline): SGHTA, FQGNSA. In nucleotides, the CDR3 is TGTGCCAGCAGCTTTGAACAGATTTACAATGAGCAGTTCTTC. It encodes CASSFEQIYNEQFF.

A remark on this clonotype: Given a far larger clone just one base away, this is likely a sequencing read error. The conserved final phenylalanine or tryptophan is absent from the CDR3, which likely points to a read error. This rearrangement joins TRBV6-2 or TRBV6-3 to TRBJ2-1; 7 nucleotides match TRBD2. CDR3 length: 14 residues. Per the germline V gene, CDR1 is MNHEY and CDR2 is SVGEGT. V trimming: 2 bases; J trimming: 8 bases; junction bases outside the gene matches: 6. CDR3 residues: CASSYRAGVDEQFL. The DNA of the CDR3 is TGTGCCAGCAGTTACCGGGCGGGGGTCGATGAGCAGTTCCTC.

This clonotype was observed a handful of times. The rearrangement links TRBV6-1 to TRBJ2-7; D ambiguous. Trimming shortened V by 4 bases and J by 3 bases, and 19 bases separated the two germline ends. The germline V gene has CDR1 MNHNS and CDR2 SASEGT. The CDR3 sequence is 16 residues long. The DNA for the CDR3 is TGTGCCAGCAGTGCAAACCCCGAATTAACCCTCTACGAGCAGTACTTC. It codes for CASSANPELTLYEQYF.

This clonotype has ten or more counts. The V gene is TRBV5-6, the J gene TRBJ2-5; weak D call: TRBD2 (5 bases). The V end was cut by 0 bases, the J end by 2 bases, with 11 bases between. This CDR3 comprises 15 residues. CDR1 is SGHDT, CDR2 YYEEEE, per germline. The CDR3 reads CASSLVPTGQETQYF. The CDR3 DNA is TGTGCCAGCAGCTTGGTCCCTACGGGGCAAGAGACCCAGTACTTC.

The J gene is TRBJ1-2, the V gene TRBV27; the D gene is possibly TRBD1 (6 bases). The CDR3 loop spans 13 amino acids. Trimming removed 5 bases from V and 8 bases from J, with 15 bases in between. The germline V gene has CDR1 MNHEY and CDR2 SMNVEV (reference sequence). The CDR3 reads CASSATDRRGYTF. CDR3 in DNA: TGTGCCAGCAGTGCGACCGACAGGCGGGGCTACACCTTC.